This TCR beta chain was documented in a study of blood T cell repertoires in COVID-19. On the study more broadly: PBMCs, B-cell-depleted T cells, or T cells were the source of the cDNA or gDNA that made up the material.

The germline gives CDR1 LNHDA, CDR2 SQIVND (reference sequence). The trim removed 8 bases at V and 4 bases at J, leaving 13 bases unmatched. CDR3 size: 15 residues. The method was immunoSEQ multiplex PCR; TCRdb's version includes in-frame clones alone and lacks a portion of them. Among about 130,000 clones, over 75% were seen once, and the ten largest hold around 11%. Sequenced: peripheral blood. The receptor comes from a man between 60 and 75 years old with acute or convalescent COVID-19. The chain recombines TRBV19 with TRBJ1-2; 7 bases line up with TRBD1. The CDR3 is CASSVDRARSYGYTF. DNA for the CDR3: TGTGCCAGTTCGGTAGACAGGGCTCGGAGCTATGGCTACACCTTC.